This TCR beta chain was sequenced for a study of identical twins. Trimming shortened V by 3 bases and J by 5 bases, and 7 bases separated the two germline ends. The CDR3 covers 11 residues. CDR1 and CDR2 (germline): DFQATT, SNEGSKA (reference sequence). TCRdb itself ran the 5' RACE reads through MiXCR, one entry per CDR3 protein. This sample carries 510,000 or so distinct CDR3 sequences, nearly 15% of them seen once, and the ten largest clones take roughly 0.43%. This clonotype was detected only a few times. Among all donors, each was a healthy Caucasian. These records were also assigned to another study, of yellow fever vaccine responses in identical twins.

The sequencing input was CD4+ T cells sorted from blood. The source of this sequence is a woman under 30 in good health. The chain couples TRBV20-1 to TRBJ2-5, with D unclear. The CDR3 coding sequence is TGCAGTGCTAGTAAAGGGGAGACCCAGTACTTC. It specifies CSASKGETQYF.